This TCR beta chain was recovered during a study of pediatric ulcerative colitis. During colonoscopy, one to two rectal pinch biopsies were collected. This clone showed up just once. Generated by immunoSEQ multiplex PCR, the TCRdb table keeps only in-frame clones and is missing some. Of 40,000 to 60,000 clones in the sample, around 76% are singletons; the top ten hold under 4%. Trimming removed 7 bases at V and 3 bases at J, with 22 bases between. This CDR3 spans 17 amino acids. Per germline, CDR1 LNHDA and CDR2 SQIVND (reference sequence). The TCR originated in a girl between 5 and 17 years old with moderate ulcerative colitis. The source material was gut tissue. This chain connects TRBV19 to TRBJ1-3; D not resolved. The CDR3 protein is CASTPGPGRSLGNTIYF. The CDR3 DNA reads as TGTGCCAGTACCCCCGGGCCTGGGAGGTCCCTTGGAAACACCATATATTTT.